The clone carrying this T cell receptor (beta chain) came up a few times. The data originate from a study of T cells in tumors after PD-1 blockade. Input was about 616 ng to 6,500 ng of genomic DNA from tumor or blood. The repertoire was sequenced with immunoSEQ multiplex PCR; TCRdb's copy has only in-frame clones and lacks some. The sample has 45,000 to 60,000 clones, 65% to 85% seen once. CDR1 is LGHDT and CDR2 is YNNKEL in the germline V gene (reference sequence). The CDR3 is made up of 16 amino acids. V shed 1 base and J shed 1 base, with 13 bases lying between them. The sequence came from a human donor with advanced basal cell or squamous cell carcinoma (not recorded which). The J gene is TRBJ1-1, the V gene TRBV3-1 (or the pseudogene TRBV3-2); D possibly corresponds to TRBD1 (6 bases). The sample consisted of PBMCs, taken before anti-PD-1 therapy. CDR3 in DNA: TGTGCCAGCAGCCAAGCAGGGGCCGCAAGGAACACTGAAGCTTTCTTT. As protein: CASSQAGAARNTEAFF.